This TCR beta chain is from a study of post-analysis software for immune sequencing data. Study conclusions and caveats: Multiple sclerosis patients had significantly lower normalized Chao1 diversity than controls. TRBV segments more frequent in patients than in controls numbered several and included TRBV5-6, TRBV5-1 and TRBV20-1.

CDR3 length: 15 amino acids. V lost 1 base and J lost 5, with 14 bases in between. CDR1 is SGHTA and CDR2 is FQGTGA in the germline V gene. Built from TCR beta cDNA, the libraries had unique molecular identifiers in them. A single record per CDR3 protein comes from TCRdb applying MiXCR to the PCR reads. The repertoire holds about 770,000 distinct CDR3 sequences, roughly 50% seen once, with approximately 5% in the top ten. About this clonotype: Its antigen is not known.

The sequence derives from a girl between 10 and 17 years old with multiple sclerosis. Input material: blood. The chain links TRBV7-3 to TRBJ1-1, with a possible D match to TRBD1 (5 bases). CDR3 loop: CASSLSGGEGTEAFF. The CDR3 DNA reads TGTGCCAGCAGCTTAAGTGGAGGGGAGGGGACTGAAGCTTTCTTT.